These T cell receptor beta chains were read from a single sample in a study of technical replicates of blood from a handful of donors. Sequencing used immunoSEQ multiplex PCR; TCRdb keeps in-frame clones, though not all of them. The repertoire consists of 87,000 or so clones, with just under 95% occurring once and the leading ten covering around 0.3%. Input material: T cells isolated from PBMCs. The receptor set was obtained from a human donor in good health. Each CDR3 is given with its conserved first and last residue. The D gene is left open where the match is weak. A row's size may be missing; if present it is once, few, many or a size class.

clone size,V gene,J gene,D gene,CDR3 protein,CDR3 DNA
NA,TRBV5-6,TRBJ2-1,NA,CASSSPRELDAEQFF,TGTGCCAGCAGCTCCCCCAGGGAACTGGACGCTGAGCAGTTCTTC
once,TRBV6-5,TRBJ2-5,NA,CASSYSSLGSGETQYF,TGTGCCAGCAGTTACTCGAGTCTGGGGTCAGGGGAGACCCAGTACTTC
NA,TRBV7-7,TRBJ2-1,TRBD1,CASSLGVGQGANEQFF,TGTGCTAGCAGCTTAGGGGTCGGGCAGGGGGCAAATGAGCAGTTCTTC
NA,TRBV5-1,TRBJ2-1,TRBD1,CASSFRVGTEYFNEQFF,TGCGCCAGCAGCTTCAGGGTCGGGACAGAGTACTTTAATGAGCAGTTCTTC
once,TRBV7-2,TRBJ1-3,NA,CASSLGWGTFSGNTIYF,TGTGCCAGCAGCTTAGGTTGGGGCACATTCTCTGGAAACACCATATATTTT
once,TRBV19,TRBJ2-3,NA,CASSIQQGTDTQYF,TGTGCCAGTAGTATCCAGCAGGGCACAGATACGCAGTATTTT
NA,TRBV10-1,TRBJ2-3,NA,CASSDYTGANTDTQYF,TGCGCCAGCAGTGATTATACGGGAGCCAACACAGATACGCAGTATTTT
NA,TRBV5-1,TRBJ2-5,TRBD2,CASSLTSGQETQYF,TGCGCCAGCAGCTTAACTAGCGGTCAAGAGACCCAGTACTTC
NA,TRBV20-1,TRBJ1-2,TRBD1,CGGQGTPYTF,TGCGGTGGACAGGGGACGCCATACACCTTC
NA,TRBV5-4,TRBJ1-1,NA,CASRSGPLGTEAFF,TGTGCCAGCCGTTCGGGTCCGCTCGGGACTGAAGCTTTCTTT
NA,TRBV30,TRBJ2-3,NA,CAWSVAPTDTQYF,TGTGCCTGGAGTGTAGCTCCCACAGATACGCAGTATTTT
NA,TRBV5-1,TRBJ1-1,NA,CASSPSTNTEAFF,TGCGCCAGCAGCCCCAGTACGAACACTGAAGCTTTCTTT
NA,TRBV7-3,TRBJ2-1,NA,CASSFTLYNEQFF,TGTGCCAGCAGCTTTACTTTGTACAATGAGCAGTTCTTC
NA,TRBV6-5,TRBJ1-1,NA,CASKYGGTGTEAFF,TGTGCCAGCAAATACGGGGGGACCGGCACTGAAGCTTTCTTT
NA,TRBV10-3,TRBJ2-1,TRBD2,CAIAAGGGLDEQFF,TGTGCCATCGCAGCGGGAGGGGGATTAGATGAGCAGTTCTTC
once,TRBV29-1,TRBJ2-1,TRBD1,CSYTRAGTGVYNEQFF,TGCAGCTACACACGGGCCGGGACAGGGGTCTACAATGAGCAGTTCTTC
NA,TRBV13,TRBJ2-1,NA,CASSLSEMRYNEQFF,TGTGCCAGCAGCTTAAGCGAAATGAGATACAATGAGCAGTTCTTC
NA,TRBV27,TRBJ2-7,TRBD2,CASSFFAGGQPGYEQYF,TGTGCCAGCAGTTTTTTCGCGGGAGGGCAGCCGGGATACGAGCAGTACTTC
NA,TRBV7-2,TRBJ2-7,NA,CASSPVQGAYEQYF,TGTGCCAGCAGCCCCGTACAGGGTGCCTACGAGCAGTACTTC
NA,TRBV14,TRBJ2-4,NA,CASSQDALSFKNIQYF,TGTGCCAGCAGCCAAGATGCACTGAGTTTTAAAAACATTCAGTACTTC
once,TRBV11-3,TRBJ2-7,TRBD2,CASRPSGSYEQYF,TGTGCCAGCAGACCTAGCGGCTCCTACGAGCAGTACTTC
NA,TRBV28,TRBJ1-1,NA,CASSQIRGGEAFF,TGTGCCAGCAGTCAAATCAGGGGTGGTGAAGCTTTCTTT
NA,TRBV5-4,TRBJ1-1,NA,CASSFTGGNTEAFF,TGTGCCAGCAGCTTTACAGGTGGGAACACTGAAGCTTTCTTT
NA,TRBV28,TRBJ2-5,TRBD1,CASSLHSGGLGETQYF,TGTGCCAGCAGTTTGCATTCAGGGGGCTTGGGGGAGACCCAGTACTTC
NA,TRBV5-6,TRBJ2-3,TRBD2,CASSLTSGSDTQYF,TGTGCCAGCAGCTTGACTAGCGGAAGTGATACGCAGTATTTT
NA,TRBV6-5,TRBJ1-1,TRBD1,CASSRGQGNTEAFF,TGTGCCAGCAGCCGGGGACAGGGGAACACTGAAGCTTTCTTT
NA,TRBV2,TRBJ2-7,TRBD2,CASSEALAGGTYEQYF,TGTGCCAGCAGTGAAGCGCTAGCGGGAGGGACCTACGAGCAGTACTTC
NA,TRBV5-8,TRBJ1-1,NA,CASSLAPGKAFF,TGTGCCAGCAGCTTGGCCCCAGGGAAGGCTTTCTTT
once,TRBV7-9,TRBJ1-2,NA,CASSLRQHGYTF,TGTGCCAGCAGCCTACGACAGCATGGCTACACCTTC
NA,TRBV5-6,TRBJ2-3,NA,CASTLYSGGTDTQYF,TGTGCCAGCACCTTATATAGTGGAGGCACAGATACGCAGTATTTT
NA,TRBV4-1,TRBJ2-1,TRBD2,CASSHISGRRVYNEQFF,TGCGCCAGCAGCCATATTAGCGGGAGGCGCGTCTACAATGAGCAGTTCTTC
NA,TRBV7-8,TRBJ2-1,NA,CASSLGGPSYNEQFF,TGTGCCAGCAGCTTAGGGGGGCCGTCCTACAATGAGCAGTTCTTC
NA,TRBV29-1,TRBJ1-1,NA,CSVGLGGEAFF,TGCAGCGTCGGACTTGGAGGGGAAGCTTTCTTT
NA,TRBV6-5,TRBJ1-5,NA,CASRQLNQPQHF,TGTGCCAGCAGACAGCTCAATCAGCCCCAGCATTTT
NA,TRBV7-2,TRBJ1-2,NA,CASSPGGHFYGYTF,TGTGCCAGCAGCCCCGGGGGTCATTTCTATGGCTACACCTTC
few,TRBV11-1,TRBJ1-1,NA,CASSLGQGINTEAFF,TGTGCCAGCAGCTTAGGGCAGGGGATTAACACTGAAGCTTTCTTT
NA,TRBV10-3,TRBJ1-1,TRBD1,CAISESKRQGNTEAFF,TGTGCCATCAGTGAGTCGAAGAGACAGGGGAACACTGAAGCTTTCTTT
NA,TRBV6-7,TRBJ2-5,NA,CARVETGKYQETQYF,TGTGCCAGAGTAGAGACGGGGAAGTACCAAGAGACCCAGTACTTC
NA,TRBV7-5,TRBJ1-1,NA,CARSLARAGEAFF,TGTGCCAGAAGCTTAGCGCGGGCGGGTGAAGCTTTCTTT
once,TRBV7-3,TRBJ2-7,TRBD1,CASSSHLTGDEQYF,TGTGCCAGCAGCTCCCACCTGACAGGGGACGAGCAGTACTTC
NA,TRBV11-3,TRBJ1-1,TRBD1,CASHLTGRNTEAFF,TGTGCCAGCCACCTGACAGGGAGGAACACTGAAGCTTTCTTT
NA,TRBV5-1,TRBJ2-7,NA,CASSLDTTYEQYF,TGCGCCAGCAGCTTGGATACGACTTACGAGCAGTACTTC
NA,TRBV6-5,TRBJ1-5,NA,CASSFRDKGNQPQHF,TGTGCCAGCAGTTTCAGGGATAAGGGCAATCAGCCCCAGCATTTT
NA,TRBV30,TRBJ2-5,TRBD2,CAWKPGLAGETQYF,TGTGCCTGGAAGCCGGGACTAGCTGGAGAGACCCAGTACTTC
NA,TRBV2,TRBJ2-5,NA,CASSELTGQETQYF,TGTGCCAGCAGTGAACTAACAGGGCAAGAGACCCAGTACTTC